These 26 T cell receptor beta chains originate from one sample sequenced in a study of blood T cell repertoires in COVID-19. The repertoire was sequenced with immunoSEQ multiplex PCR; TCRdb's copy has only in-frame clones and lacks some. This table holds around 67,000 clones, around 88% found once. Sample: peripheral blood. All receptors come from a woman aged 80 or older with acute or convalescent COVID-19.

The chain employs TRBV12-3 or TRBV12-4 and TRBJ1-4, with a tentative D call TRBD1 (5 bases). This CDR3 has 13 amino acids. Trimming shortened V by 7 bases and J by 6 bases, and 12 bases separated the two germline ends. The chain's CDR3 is CASNPGTDEKLFF. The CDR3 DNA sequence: TGTGCCAGCAATCCCGGGACTGATGAAAAACTGTTTTTT.

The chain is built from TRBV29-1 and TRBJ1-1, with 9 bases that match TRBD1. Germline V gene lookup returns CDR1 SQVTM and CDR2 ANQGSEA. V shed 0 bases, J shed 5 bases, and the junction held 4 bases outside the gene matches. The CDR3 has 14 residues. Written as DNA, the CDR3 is TGCAGCGTTGAAGATCGGGGACAGGGAACTGAAGCTTTCTTT. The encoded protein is CSVEDRGQGTEAFF.

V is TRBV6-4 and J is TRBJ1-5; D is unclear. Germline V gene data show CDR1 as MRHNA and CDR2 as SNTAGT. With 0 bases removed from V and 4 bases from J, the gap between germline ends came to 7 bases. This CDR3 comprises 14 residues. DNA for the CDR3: TGTGCCAGCAGTGACTCCGGCGGAAATCAGCCCCAGCATTTT. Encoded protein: CASSDSGGNQPQHF.

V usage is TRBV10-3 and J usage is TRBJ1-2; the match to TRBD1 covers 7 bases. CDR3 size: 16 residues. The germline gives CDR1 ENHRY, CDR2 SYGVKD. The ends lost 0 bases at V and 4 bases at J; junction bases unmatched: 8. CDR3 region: CAISESHTGDGYGYTF. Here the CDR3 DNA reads TGTGCCATCAGTGAGTCCCATACAGGGGATGGCTATGGCTACACCTTC.

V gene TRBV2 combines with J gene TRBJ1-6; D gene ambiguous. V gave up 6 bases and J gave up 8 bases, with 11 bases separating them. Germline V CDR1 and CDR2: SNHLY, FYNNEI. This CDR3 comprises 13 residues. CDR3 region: CASRAQQDSPLHF. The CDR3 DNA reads TGTGCCAGCAGGGCCCAACAAGATTCACCCCTCCACTTT.

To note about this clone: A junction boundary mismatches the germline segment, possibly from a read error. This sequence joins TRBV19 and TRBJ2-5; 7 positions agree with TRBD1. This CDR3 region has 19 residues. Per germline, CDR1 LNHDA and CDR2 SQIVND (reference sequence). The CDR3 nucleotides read TGTGCCAGTAGCATAGAGCATCGTTCCGGGACAGCGAGACAAGAGACCCAGTACTTC. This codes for CASSIEHRSGTARQETQYF.

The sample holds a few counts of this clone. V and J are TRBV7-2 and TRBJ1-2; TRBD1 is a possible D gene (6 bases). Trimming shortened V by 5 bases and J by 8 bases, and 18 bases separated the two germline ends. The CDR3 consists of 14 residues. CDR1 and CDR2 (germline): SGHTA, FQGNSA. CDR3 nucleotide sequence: TGTGCCAGCAGCGCCAGCAGGGACACGGGGGGCTACACCTTC. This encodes CASSASRDTGGYTF. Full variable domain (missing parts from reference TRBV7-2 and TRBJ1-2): GAGVSQSPSNKVTEKGKDVELRCDPISGHTALYWYRQSLGQGLEFLIYFQGNSAPDKSGLPSDRFSAERTGGSVSTLTIQRTQQEDSAVYLCASSASRDTGGYTFGSGTRLTVV.

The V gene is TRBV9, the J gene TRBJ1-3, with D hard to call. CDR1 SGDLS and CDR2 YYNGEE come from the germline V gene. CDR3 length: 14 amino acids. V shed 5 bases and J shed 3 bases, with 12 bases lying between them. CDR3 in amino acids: CASSSSLYGNTIYF. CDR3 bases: TGTGCCAGCAGTTCTAGCTTGTATGGAAACACCATATATTTT.

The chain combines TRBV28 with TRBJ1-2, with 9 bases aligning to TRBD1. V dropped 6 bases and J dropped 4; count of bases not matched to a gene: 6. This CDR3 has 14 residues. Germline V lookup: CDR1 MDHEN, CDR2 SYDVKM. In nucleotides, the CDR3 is TGTGCCAGCAGGAGAACAGGGGGCGGCTATGGCTACACCTTC. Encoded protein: CASRRTGGGYGYTF.

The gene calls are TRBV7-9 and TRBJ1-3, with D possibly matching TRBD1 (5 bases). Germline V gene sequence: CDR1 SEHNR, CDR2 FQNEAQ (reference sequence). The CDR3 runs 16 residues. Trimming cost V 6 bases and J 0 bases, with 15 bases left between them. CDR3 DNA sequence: TGTGCCAGCAGTCCCACCGGGCAGGGCTCTGGAAACACCATATATTTT. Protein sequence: CASSPTGQGSGNTIYF. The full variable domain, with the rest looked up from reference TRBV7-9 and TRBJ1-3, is DTGVSQNPRHKITKRGQNVTFRCDPISEHNRLYWYRQTLGQGPEFLTYFQNEAQLEKSRLLSDRFSAERPKGSFSTLEIQRTEQGDSAMYLCASSPTGQGSGNTIYFGEGSWLTVV.

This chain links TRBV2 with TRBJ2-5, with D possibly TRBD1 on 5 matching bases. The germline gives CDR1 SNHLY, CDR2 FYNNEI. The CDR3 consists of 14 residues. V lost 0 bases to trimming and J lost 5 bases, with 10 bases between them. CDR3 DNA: TGTGCCAGCAGTGAAGCCAGGGTTAGTGAGACCCAGTACTTC. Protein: CASSEARVSETQYF.

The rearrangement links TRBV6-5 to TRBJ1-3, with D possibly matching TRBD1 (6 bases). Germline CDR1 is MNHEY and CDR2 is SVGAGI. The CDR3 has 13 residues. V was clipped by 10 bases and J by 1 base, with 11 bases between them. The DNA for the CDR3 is TGTGCCAACCGACAGGATTCTGGAAACACCATATATTTT. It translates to CANRQDSGNTIYF.

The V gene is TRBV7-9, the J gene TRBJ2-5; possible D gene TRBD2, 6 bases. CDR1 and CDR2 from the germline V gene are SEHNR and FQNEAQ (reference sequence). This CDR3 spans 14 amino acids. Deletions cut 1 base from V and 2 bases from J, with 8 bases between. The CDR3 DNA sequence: TGTGCCAGCAGCTTAGGCCTAGCGCAAGAGACCCAGTACTTC. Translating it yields CASSLGLAQETQYF.

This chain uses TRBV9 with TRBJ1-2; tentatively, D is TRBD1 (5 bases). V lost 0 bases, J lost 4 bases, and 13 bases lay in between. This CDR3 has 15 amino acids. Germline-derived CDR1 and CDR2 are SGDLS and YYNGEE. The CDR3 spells CASSVADSGLYGYTF. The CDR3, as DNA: TGTGCCAGCAGCGTAGCTGATTCAGGGCTCTATGGCTACACCTTC.

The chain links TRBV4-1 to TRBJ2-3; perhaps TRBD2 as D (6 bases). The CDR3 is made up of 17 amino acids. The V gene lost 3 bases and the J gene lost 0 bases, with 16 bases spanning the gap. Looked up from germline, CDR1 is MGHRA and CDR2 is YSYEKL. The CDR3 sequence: CASSQEGLGPSTDTQYF. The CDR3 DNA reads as TGCGCCAGCAGCCAGGAGGGTTTGGGCCCGAGCACAGATACGCAGTATTTT.

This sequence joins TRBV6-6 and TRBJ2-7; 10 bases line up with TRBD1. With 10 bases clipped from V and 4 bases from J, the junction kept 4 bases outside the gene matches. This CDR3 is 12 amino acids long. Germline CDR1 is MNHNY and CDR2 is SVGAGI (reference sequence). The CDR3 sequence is CATTGGQYEQYF. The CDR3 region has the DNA TGTGCCACGACAGGGGGCCAATACGAGCAGTACTTC.

Here the CDR3 reads CASSLAGTSYEQYF. DNA of the CDR3: TGCGCCAGCAGCTTGGCTGGCACCTCCTACGAGCAGTACTTC. The V gene is TRBV5-1, the J gene TRBJ2-7; no firm D call. CDR1 is SGHRS and CDR2 is YFSETQ in the germline V gene. Trimming took 0 bases from V and 0 from J, leaving 7 bases between them. The CDR3 loop spans 14 amino acids.

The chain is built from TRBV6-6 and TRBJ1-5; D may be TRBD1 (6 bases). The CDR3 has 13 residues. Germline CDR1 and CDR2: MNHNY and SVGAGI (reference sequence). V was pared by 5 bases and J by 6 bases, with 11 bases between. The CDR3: CASSLTGTQPQHF. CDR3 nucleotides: TGTGCCAGCAGTCTCACAGGGACTCAGCCCCAGCATTTT.

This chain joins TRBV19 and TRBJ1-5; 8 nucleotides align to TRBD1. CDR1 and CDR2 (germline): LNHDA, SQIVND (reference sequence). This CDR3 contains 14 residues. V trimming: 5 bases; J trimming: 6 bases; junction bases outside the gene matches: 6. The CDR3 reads CASSPSTGVQPQHF. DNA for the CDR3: TGTGCCAGTAGTCCGTCGACAGGGGTTCAGCCCCAGCATTTT.

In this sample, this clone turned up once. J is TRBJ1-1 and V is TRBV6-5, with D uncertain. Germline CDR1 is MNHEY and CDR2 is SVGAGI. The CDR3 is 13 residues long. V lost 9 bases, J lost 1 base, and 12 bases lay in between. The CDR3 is CASPRLTNTEAFF. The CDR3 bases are TGTGCCAGTCCAAGACTCACGAACACTGAAGCTTTCTTT.

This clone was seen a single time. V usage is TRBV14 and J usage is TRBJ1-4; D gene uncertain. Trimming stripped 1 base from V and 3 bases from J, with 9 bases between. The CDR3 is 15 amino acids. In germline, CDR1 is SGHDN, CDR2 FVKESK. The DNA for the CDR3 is TGTGCCAGCAGCCAAGCTCGCGGGTCTAATGAAAAACTGTTTTTT. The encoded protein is CASSQARGSNEKLFF.

The DNA of the CDR3 is TGTGCCAGCAGTTTATCTCGACTAGCGGGGGCCCGCCCAATCGAGCAGTACTTC. It encodes CASSLSRLAGARPIEQYF. V is TRBV27 and J is TRBJ2-7; 12 bases match TRBD2. J lost 6 bases, V lost 0 bases, and 12 bases had no gene match. Germline V gene data show CDR1 as MNHEY and CDR2 as SMNVEV (reference sequence). The CDR3 loop spans 18 amino acids.

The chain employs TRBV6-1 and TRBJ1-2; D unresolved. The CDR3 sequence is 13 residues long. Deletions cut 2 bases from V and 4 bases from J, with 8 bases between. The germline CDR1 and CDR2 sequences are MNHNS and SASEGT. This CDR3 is CASSESAGYGYTF. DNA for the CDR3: TGTGCCAGCAGTGAAAGCGCCGGCTATGGCTACACCTTC.

In DNA form, the CDR3 reads TGTGCCAGCTCACCACTATTCGGACTAGCGGCAAACACCGGGGAGCTGTTTTTT. Encoded protein: CASSPLFGLAANTGELFF. The chain couples TRBV18 to TRBJ2-2; TRBD2 matches at 10 bases. The V gene end was trimmed by 1 base and the J gene end by 2 bases; junction bases not matched to a gene: 7. This CDR3 contains 18 residues. The germline CDR1 and CDR2 sequences are KGHSH and LQKENI.

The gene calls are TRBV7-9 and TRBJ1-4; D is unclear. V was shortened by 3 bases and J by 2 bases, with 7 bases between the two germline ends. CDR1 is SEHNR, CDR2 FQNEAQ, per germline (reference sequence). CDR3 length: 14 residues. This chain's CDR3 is CASSLAGTNEKLFF. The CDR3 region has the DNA TGTGCCAGCAGCTTGGCGGGGACTAATGAAAAACTGTTTTTT.

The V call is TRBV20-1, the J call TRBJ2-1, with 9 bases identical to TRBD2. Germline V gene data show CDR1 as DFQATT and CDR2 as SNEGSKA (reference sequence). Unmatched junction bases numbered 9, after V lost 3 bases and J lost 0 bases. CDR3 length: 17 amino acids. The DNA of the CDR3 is TGCAGTGCTAGTGAGCTAGCGGGGATTAGCTCCTACAATGAGCAGTTCTTC. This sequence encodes CSASELAGISSYNEQFF.